Included here is one TCR beta chain sequence, with context. Antigen specificity is unknown. It was across several immunoSEQ plates that each subset's genomic DNA was evenly split. Per the original data handling: For the immunoSEQ data, sequences were junction-only without quality scores, so filtering differed. Only in-frame clones appear in the TCRdb table, and some are missing; sequencing was by immunoSEQ multiplex PCR. V and J calls and clone size are as listed in that table; D and trimming were resolved from the DNA. The sample consists of about 2.4 million clones, approximately 93% of them appearing once. Trimming pared 3 bases from V and 1 base from J, leaving 7 bases between. In germline, CDR1 is LGHNA, CDR2 YNFKEQ. This CDR3 is built from 15 residues. This specimen belongs to a study of shared clonotypes between healthy human individuals. Turning to the study itself: Each donor's CD8 memory used one plate, CD8 naive two, each CD4 subset three.

Study-wide points: The naive CD4 repertoires of a few donors were compared, and roughly 5.1% of clonotypes were shared.

J is TRBJ2-6 and V is TRBV4-2, with D unclear. Sequenced sample: naive CD4+ T cells from PBMCs. Subset here: CD45RA+ positively selected. This clonotype was obtained from a man younger than 30 in good health. Some clones in this sample may be carry-over from other donors' samples. The DNA of the CDR3 is TGTGCCAGCAGCCACAGCCGTTCTGGGGCCAACGTCCTGACTTTC. This codes for CASSHSRSGANVLTF.